This is a list of T cell receptor beta chains from one sample in a study of T cells expressing NK-cell markers. With the 5' RACE reads reprocessed, TCRdb shows one record per CDR3 protein and no DNA. The sample table includes hundreds of thousands of distinct CDR3 sequences. Sequenced material: blood T cells: a sorted CD56 or NKG2C T cell subset, CD4+ or CD8+ T cells, or bulk PBMC T cells (not recorded which). These receptors all come from a woman aged 18 to 75 in good health. CDR3s include the opening cysteine and the closing phenylalanine or tryptophan. Each record gives: J gene, CDR3 length, V gene, CDR3 protein.

>TRBJ1-1|11|TRBV3-1
CASGASSLAFF
>TRBJ1-5|15|TRBV28
CASSPFRDRVQPQHF
>TRBJ2-1|14|TRBV7-3
CASSPGGGRNEQFF
>TRBJ2-5|13|TRBV3-1
CASSQVNRETQYF
>TRBJ2-2|14|TRBV29-1
CSVTSATNTGELFF
>TRBJ2-1|15|TRBV20-1
CSARDPRAPHNEQFF
>TRBJ1-3|14|TRBV20-1
CSASPGNSGNTIYF
>TRBJ2-3|14|TRBV30
CAWSGGGGSDTQYF
>TRBJ2-5|15|TRBV5-1
CASRQPGGSEETQYF
>TRBJ2-1|12|TRBV12-3/TRBV12-4
CASRRTNNEQFF
>TRBJ2-3|16|TRBV5-1
CASSRDSQSGTDTQYF
>TRBJ2-6|13|TRBV29-1
CSAGDSGANVLTF
>TRBJ1-1|16|TRBV6-2/TRBV6-3
CASTLSAYSPNTEAFF
>TRBJ2-4|13|TRBV7-2
CASSSGQKNIQYF
>TRBJ2-3|15|TRBV12-3/TRBV12-4
CASSLVQGSTDTQYF
>TRBJ2-2|13|TRBV29-1
CSGGTTNTGELFF
>TRBJ1-5|15|TRBV20-1
CSAGPTGGGNQPQHF
>TRBJ2-1|14|TRBV12-3/TRBV12-4
CASRIQGAVDEQFF
>TRBJ2-1|17|TRBV5-1
CASSLGYVGGRPNEQFF
>TRBJ1-1|11|TRBV7-9
CASMGGTEAFF
>TRBJ2-1|12|TRBV6-2/TRBV6-3
CASSRYSGEQFF
>TRBJ2-7|15|TRBV20-1
CSARVGQGLGYEQYF
>TRBJ1-1|14|TRBV18
CASSPPLRNTEAFF
>TRBJ1-4|17|TRBV6-1
CASSPSGTGASAEKLFF
>TRBJ2-5|16|TRBV7-9
CASSANRGPTQETQYF
>TRBJ2-7|16|TRBV6-1
CASSSRDRGLSYEQYF
>TRBJ2-1|15|TRBV4-3
CASSPSTVGSGEQFF
>TRBJ1-4|14|TRBV6-1
CASSPRWGAEKLFF
>TRBJ1-6|18|TRBV11-1
CASSPSGTVSSYNSPLHF
>TRBJ2-1|13|TRBV6-4
CARGRTSVDEQFF
>TRBJ2-7|15|TRBV7-8
CASSRGGLSSYEQYF
>TRBJ2-5|14|TRBV12-3/TRBV12-4
CASSLGGLKETQYF
>TRBJ2-5|15|TRBV6-5
CASSYLDRVGETQYF
>TRBJ2-7|16|TRBV20-1
CSARTLGLAGGDEQYF
>TRBJ2-1|19|TRBV5-4
CASSSGTGGRGPTYNEQFF
>TRBJ1-4|16|TRBV25-1
CASSGGRVWTNEKLFF
>TRBJ2-2|18|TRBV12-3/TRBV12-4
CAVLPGTSGSYNTGELFF
>TRBJ2-1|13|TRBV20-1
CSARQGMNNEQFF
>TRBJ1-2|18|TRBV4-3
CASSQEDRDRGRNYGYTF
>TRBJ1-6|15|TRBV7-2
CASSWPGQNNSPLHF
>TRBJ2-2|17|TRBV5-1
CASSLVLAGTPGGELFF
>TRBJ2-1|16|TRBV5-6
CASSAYRGYSYNEQFF